What follows are 25 T cell receptor beta chains derived from one specimen sequenced in a study of T cell repertoires in cytomegalovirus infection. No antigen has been assigned to these receptors. TCRdb reanalysed the reads using MiXCR and keeps one entry per CDR3 protein. The table has about 700,000 distinct CDR3 sequences, approximately 33% seen once. Sequences were derived from cultured PBMCs, sampled from culture after CMV antigen stimulation. All receptors come from a human donor in good health (CMV status not recorded). Some clones in this sample may be carry-over from other donors' samples.

Only a few counts were recorded for this clonotype. The chain carries TRBV7-2 and TRBJ1-6; perhaps TRBD1 as D (5 bases). V lost 8 bases and J 9 bases, leaving 17 bases between the germline ends. Germline V gene lookup returns CDR1 SGHTA and CDR2 FQGNSA. This CDR3 is 14 amino acids long. CDR3 coding DNA: TGTGCCAGCTCCTCCCTACGAGGGGTTTCACCCCTCCACTTT. Protein product: CASSSLRGVSPLHF.

The chain joins TRBV6-2 or TRBV6-3 to TRBJ2-1; 11 bases match TRBD2. CDR1 and CDR2 from the germline V gene are MNHEY and SVGEGT. CDR3 length: 17 residues. Unmatched junction bases numbered 14, after V lost 4 bases and J lost 9 bases. This CDR3 reads CASSLYARTSGWTEQFF. CDR3 bases: TGTGCCAGCAGTTTATACGCAAGGACTAGCGGGTGGACTGAGCAGTTCTTC.

This clonotype has a single count. The V call is TRBV23-1, the J call TRBJ2-7, with 7 bases fitting TRBD2. TRBV23-1 is reported as an ORF; its role is uncertain. The CDR3 extends over 17 amino acids. With 7 bases clipped from V and 1 base from J, the junction kept 16 bases outside the gene matches. CDR3 coding DNA: TGCGCCAGCACCTTGGGGGGAGGGCCTATTTGGTCCTACGAGCAGTACTTC. Encoded protein: CASTLGGGPIWSYEQYF.

This clonotype was seen only a few times. V is TRBV7-2 and J is TRBJ2-7; the D gene could be TRBD1 or TRBD2 (5 bases each). Trimming removed 3 bases at V and 3 bases at J, with 12 bases between. Germline V lookup: CDR1 SGHTA, CDR2 FQGNSA. CDR3 length equals 14 residues. The CDR3 DNA sequence: TGTGCCAGCAGCTTGCCGGGACGATACTACGAGCAGTACTTC. This codes for CASSLPGRYYEQYF.

This clonotype was recorded only once. The chain links TRBV19 to TRBJ2-1; D is undetermined. Trimming shortened V by 6 bases and J by 5 bases, and 23 bases separated the two germline ends. The length of the CDR3 is 17 residues. The germline V gene encodes CDR1 LNHDA and CDR2 SQIVND (reference sequence). In DNA, the CDR3 is TGTGCCAGTAGCCACCTCGGGCCGGCACCTCCCGACAATGAGCAGTTCTTC. Amino acid sequence: CASSHLGPAPPDNEQFF.

The table lists this clonotype with many counts. This chain links TRBV7-2 with TRBJ2-5; D unresolved. This CDR3 region has 15 residues. CDR1 and CDR2 from the germline V gene are SGHTA and FQGNSA. Trimming stripped 5 bases from V and 0 bases from J, with 13 bases between. CDR3 amino acids: CASSPETHYQETQYF. The CDR3 region has the DNA TGTGCCAGCAGCCCTGAGACTCATTACCAAGAGACCCAGTACTTC.

This chain connects TRBV7-4 to TRBJ2-5; D is possibly TRBD2 (6 bases). V lost 0 bases to trimming and J lost 4 bases, with 18 bases between them. This CDR3 contains 17 residues. CDR1 SGHVT and CDR2 SQSDAQ come from the germline V gene. CDR3 nucleotide sequence: TGTGCCAGCAGCTTAGCGGAGGGGTATACGTTCGGAGAGACCCAGTACTTC. This encodes CASSLAEGYTFGETQYF. The complete variable domain, with remaining parts taken from reference TRBV7-4 and TRBJ2-5, reads GAGVSQSPRYKVAKRGRDVALRCDSISGHVTLYWYRQTLGQGSEVLTYSQSDAQRDKSGRPSGRFSAERPERSVSTLKIQRTEQGDSAVYLCASSLAEGYTFGETQYFGPGTRLLVL.

The chain employs TRBV11-2 and TRBJ2-3; tentatively, D is TRBD2 (6 bases). This CDR3 comprises 18 residues. CDR1 is SGHAT, CDR2 FQNNGV, per germline. The V end lost 3 bases, the J end lost 0 bases, and 19 bases lay between the germline ends. CDR3 DNA: TGTGCCAGCAGCTTTGTGGTGGCGGGCGGGGCGAGCACAGATACGCAGTATTTT. Its translation is CASSFVVAGGASTDTQYF.

The chain links TRBV20-1 to TRBJ2-7, with TRBD1 matching over 7 bases. With 1 base clipped from V and 1 base from J, the junction kept 7 bases outside the gene matches. Germline lookup yields CDR1 DFQATT and CDR2 SNEGSKA (reference sequence). The CDR3 spans 15 residues. CDR3 nucleotide sequence: TGCAGTGCTAGAGCAGGGGGAAGTGGGTCCTACGAGCAGTACTTC. This gives the protein CSARAGGSGSYEQYF.

The chain uses TRBV20-1 and TRBJ1-1; D is unclear. The CDR3 has 14 amino acids. Germline V gives CDR1 DFQATT, CDR2 SNEGSKA (reference sequence). V lost 1 base and J lost 1, with 10 bases in between. The CDR3 DNA reads TGCAGTGCTAGAGGCGGCAGTCCGAACACTGAAGCTTTCTTT. This sequence encodes CSARGGSPNTEAFF.

The CDR3 DNA is TGTGCCAGCTCGAAACTAGACTGGTCCGGGGAGCTGTTTTTT. Translation: CASSKLDWSGELFF. The chain links TRBV2 to TRBJ2-2; a weak D match, TRBD2 (5 bases). This CDR3 contains 14 residues. Trimming shortened V by 8 bases and J by 6 bases, and 16 bases separated the two germline ends. CDR1 is SNHLY and CDR2 is FYNNEI in the germline V gene.

This clonotype was found a few times. V gene TRBV7-2 combines with J gene TRBJ2-5; the match to TRBD2 covers 13 bases. V shed 4 bases, J shed 5 bases, and the junction held 7 bases outside the gene matches. Germline CDR1 is SGHTA and CDR2 is FQGNSA. This CDR3 comprises 16 residues. The CDR3 spells CASSSRTSGRVETQYF. DNA for the CDR3: TGTGCCAGCAGCTCTCGGACTAGCGGGAGAGTTGAGACCCAGTACTTC.

The V gene is TRBV27, the J gene TRBJ1-2; TRBD1 matches at 12 bases. The V gene end was trimmed by 7 bases and the J gene end by 6 bases; junction bases not matched to a gene: 12. The CDR3 is made up of 16 amino acids. Germline lookup yields CDR1 MNHEY and CDR2 SMNVEV (reference sequence). CDR3 in amino acids: CASTRSPGQGAHGYTF. DNA of the CDR3: TGTGCCAGCACCCGATCTCCGGGACAGGGGGCGCATGGCTACACCTTC.

The CDR3 nucleotides are TGTGCCAGCAGTTTTACGGGTTATGATCAGCCCCAGCATTTT. Translated: CASSFTGYDQPQHF. The chain carries TRBV27 and TRBJ1-5; D not certain. The CDR3 loop spans 14 amino acids. Germline loops: CDR1 MNHEY, CDR2 SMNVEV (reference sequence). Trimming left V 3 bases short and J 5 bases short, with 11 bases between.

The chain links TRBV20-1 to TRBJ2-3; 12 nucleotides align to TRBD2. Losses at the gene ends were 3 bases for V and 0 bases for J; bases not matched to a gene: 7. The CDR3 runs 17 residues. Looked up from germline, CDR1 is DFQATT and CDR2 is SNEGSKA (reference sequence). The CDR3 here is CSASSLAGGISTDTQYF. CDR3 nucleotides: TGCAGTGCTAGTTCGCTAGCGGGGGGGATTAGCACAGATACGCAGTATTTT.

This clonotype was observed a few times. The chain carries TRBV12-3 or TRBV12-4 and TRBJ1-1; D is uncertain. The CDR3 spans 14 residues. Trimming pared 3 bases from V and 5 bases from J, leaving 13 bases between. CDR3 coding DNA: TGTGCCAGCAGTTTCTCGGGAGGAGGTACTGAAGCTTTCTTT. Translation: CASSFSGGGTEAFF.

V usage is TRBV11-2 and J usage is TRBJ2-5, with a possible D match to TRBD1 (5 bases). This CDR3 has 15 amino acids. Trimming cost V 4 bases and J 0 bases, with 12 bases left between them. Germline lookup yields CDR1 SGHAT and CDR2 FQNNGV. CDR3 amino acids: CASSSGNPYQETQYF. In DNA, the CDR3 is TGTGCCAGCAGCTCAGGGAACCCGTACCAAGAGACCCAGTACTTC.

This clonotype has ten or more counts. This chain links TRBV12-3 or TRBV12-4 with TRBJ1-1, with 9 positions matching TRBD1. CDR3 length: 15 amino acids. Trimming took 5 bases from V and 0 from J; bases not matched to a gene: 4. CDR3 sequence reads: CASSGTGSLNTEAFF. In nucleotides, the CDR3 is TGTGCCAGCAGTGGGACAGGGAGCTTGAACACTGAAGCTTTCTTT.

This rearrangement joins TRBV2 to TRBJ1-1; D is ambiguous. Trimming took off 5 bases at V and 6 bases at J, with 19 bases between the two ends. Germline V lookup: CDR1 SNHLY, CDR2 FYNNEI. The CDR3 has 15 amino acids. The CDR3 loop is CASSQITSRFAEAFF. The CDR3 coding sequence is TGTGCCAGCAGTCAGATAACGTCCAGGTTTGCTGAAGCTTTCTTT.

This clonotype was detected a few times. V and J are TRBV2 and TRBJ1-1; 8 bases are shared with TRBD1. This CDR3 has 17 amino acids. Losses at the gene ends were 4 bases for V and 7 bases for J; bases not matched to a gene: 17. CDR1 and CDR2 from the germline V gene are SNHLY and FYNNEI. The CDR3 is CASSGVLTGAMNDEAFF. The CDR3 region has the DNA TGTGCCAGCAGTGGGGTCCTGACAGGGGCCATGAACGATGAAGCTTTCTTT. Together with reference TRBV2 and TRBJ1-1, the CDR3 gives the full variable domain: EPEVTQTPSHQVTQMGQEVILRCVPISNHLYFYWYRQILGQKVEFLVSFYNNEISEKSEIFDDQFSVERPDGSNFTLKIRSTKLEDSAMYFCASSGVLTGAMNDEAFFGQGTRLTVV.

This clonotype was seen a handful of times. The chain uses TRBV5-6 and TRBJ1-5, with 8 bases aligning to TRBD1. Trimming removed 4 bases from V and 5 bases from J; junction bases left unmatched: 5. The CDR3 runs to 14 residues. Germline CDR1 reads SGHDT; CDR2 reads YYEEEE. CDR3 DNA sequence: TGTGCCAGCAGCATCGGACAGGGAGATCAGCCCCAGCATTTT. Protein sequence: CASSIGQGDQPQHF.

V usage is TRBV20-1 and J usage is TRBJ2-1; D is ambiguous. V was shortened by 0 bases and J by 2 bases, with 11 bases between the two germline ends. The CDR3 is 15 residues long. In germline, CDR1 is DFQATT, CDR2 SNEGSKA (reference sequence). The CDR3 protein is CSAREMVGAYNEQFF. As DNA, the CDR3 is TGCAGTGCTAGAGAAATGGTAGGAGCCTACAATGAGCAGTTCTTC.

This clonotype showed up just once. CDR3 DNA: TGTGCCAGCAGCCCACAGGGCATGAGCACTGAAGCTTTCTTT. Translating gives CASSPQGMSTEAFF. This chain joins TRBV11-2 and TRBJ1-1; possibly TRBD1 for D (6 bases). V lost 5 bases and J 4 bases, leaving 14 bases between the germline ends. The CDR3 is 14 residues long. The germline gives CDR1 SGHAT, CDR2 FQNNGV.

A few counts support this clonotype. The V gene is TRBV6-1, the J gene TRBJ2-1; 9 bases are shared with TRBD1. CDR1 is MNHNS, CDR2 SASEGT, per germline. The CDR3 runs to 14 residues. Trimming took 6 bases from V and 4 from J; bases not matched to a gene: 4. CDR3 loop: CASSRDREYNEQFF. Written as DNA, the CDR3 is TGTGCCAGCAGCCGGGACAGGGAGTACAATGAGCAGTTCTTC.

V and J are TRBV18 and TRBJ2-7; D call uncertain. V gave up 4 bases and J gave up 5 bases, with 12 bases separating them. The germline V gene encodes CDR1 KGHSH and CDR2 LQKENI. CDR3 length: 13 residues. The CDR3, as DNA: TGTGCCAGCTCACTTCTAGAGAGGAACGAGCAGTACTTC. Translating gives CASSLLERNEQYF. The variable domain in full, with the rest retrieved from reference TRBV18 and TRBJ2-7, is NAGVMQNPRHLVRRRGQEARLRCSPMKGHSHVYWYRQLPEEGLKFMVYLQKENIIDESGMPKERFSAEFPKEGPSILRIQQVVRGDSAAYFCASSLLERNEQYFGPGTRLTVT.